This paragraph covers one T cell receptor (beta chain) sequence. Which antigen it targets is not known. No base-level quality is on record; no much larger clone is a single base apart. The immunoSEQ Assay, a bias-controlled multiplex PCR, was used to amplify TCRbeta CDR3 regions from genomic DNA. Concerning the study's data processing: The number of nucleated cells in each sample was estimated by amplification of reference gene primers within the assay. To quantify the absolute abundance of each unique TCRbeta CDR3 rearrangement, sequence reads were collapsed and filtered. Productive Simpson clonality was computed per sample as the square root of Simpson's diversity index over productive rearrangements. TCRdb stores this immuneACCESS table with in-frame sequences only. Part of the clones is absent; in the studies checked, under half of the shortfall reflects unresolved V genes, and no reason is known for the rest. V and J calls and clone size are those listed in that table; D and trimming were worked out from the DNA. Across this sample there are 200,000 to 250,000 clones, with 85% seen only once. 5% to 7% of the sample is taken by the ten largest.

V is reduced by 4 bases and J by 10 bases, leaving a spacing of 9 bases between them. Measured from the cysteine to the phenylalanine, the CDR3 is 11 residues long. Solely the CDR3 DNA is kept, with 33 bases framed from the first base. The germline V gene (reference sequence) yields LNHNV for CDR1 and YYDKDF for CDR2. This entry comes from a study of blood T cell repertoires in COVID-19 (dated by TCRdb to the early 2020s). Study-wide context: Samples from collaborators originated in the United States, Italy and Spain and spanned both the acute and convalescent phases of COVID-19. The prospective study material was composed of cDNA or gDNA derived from T cells, B-cell-depleted T cells, or PBMCs. Subjects who had been exposed to COVID-19, were actively infected with it, or had recovered from it provided the deeply sampled blood TCRbeta repertoires that made up the dataset. The repertoires were released in a freely available public database intended as a resource for research on the immune response to SARS-CoV-2. Samples were obtained from the ongoing ImmuneRACE study (first 160 participants) and from approximately 1,200 subjects provided by 6 global collaborators. Nearly every sample came with metadata listing a de-identified subject ID, COVID-19 status, age in years and sex. Where available, HLA class I and class II types were obtained from metadata supplied by the sample provider rather than from assay-based typing. Broad study findings and their caveats: Clinical and demographic metadata were provided uncurated, with the amount varying by source and participant.

Collaborating institutions collected whole blood in K2EDTA tubes following their own protocols. For TCRbeta analysis, collaborator samples were shipped as frozen whole blood, as isolated PBMCs, or as DNA extracted from either sample type. The sequenced material came from peripheral blood. This TCR was recovered from an older woman with active or convalescent COVID-19. The sequence is built from TRBV15 and TRBJ2-3; TRBD1 could be the D gene, as 6 bases match. The CDR3 protein: CATSNHRAQYF. The DNA sequence follows: TGTGCCACCAGCAACCACAGGGCGCAGTATTTT. Full variable domain (CDR3 extended with the reference TRBV15 and TRBJ2-3 proteins): DAMVIQNPRYQVTQFGKPVTLSCSQTLNHNVMYWYQQKSSQAPKLLFHYYDKDFNNEADTPDNFQSRRPNTSFCFLDIRSPGLGDTAMYLCATSNHRAQYFGPGTRLTVL.